The 17 T cell receptor beta chains below come from one sample, sequenced in a study of blood T cell dynamics during melanoma immunotherapy. Assay: immunoSEQ multiplex PCR; the TCRdb copy retains only in-frame clones and omits some. The data contain over 10,000 clones, roughly 83% of them singletons. Time point in this sample: pre-treatment baseline. Sample: blood, taken from a patient treated with checkpoint blockade. Receptors originate from a human donor with melanoma.

The gene calls are TRBV6-5 and TRBJ2-5; TRBD2 aligns across 7 bases. The junction had 0 bases not matched to a gene; V was cut back by 8 bases and J by 3 bases. The CDR3 sequence is 11 residues long. From germline, CDR1 is MNHEY and CDR2 SVGAGI. CDR3 sequence: CASGGEETQYF. CDR3 DNA sequence: TGTGCCAGCGGGGGGGAAGAGACCCAGTACTTC.

V is TRBV6-6 and J is TRBJ1-5; tentative D call: TRBD1 (6 bases). V was clipped by 8 bases and J by 4 bases, with 18 bases between them. The CDR3 loop spans 15 amino acids. From germline, CDR1 is MNHNY and CDR2 SVGAGI (reference sequence). The CDR3: CASEQGTSTNQPQHF. The CDR3 DNA follows: TGTGCCAGCGAACAGGGTACTAGTACAAATCAGCCCCAGCATTTT.

This sequence joins TRBV6-1 and TRBJ2-1; TRBD2 matches 8 bases. This CDR3 region has 15 residues. After removal of 4 bases from V and 5 bases from J, the junction contained 7 bases not matched to a gene. Per the germline V gene, CDR1 is MNHNS and CDR2 is SASEGT. CDR3 loop: CASSASGGGNNEQFF. CDR3 nucleotides: TGTGCCAGCAGTGCTTCCGGGGGGGGCAACAATGAGCAGTTCTTC.

The genes are TRBV6-1 and TRBJ2-5, with D tentatively TRBD1 (5 bases). The end of the DNA aligns better with TRBJ2-7, so the J call may be wrong. The germline gives CDR1 MNHNS, CDR2 SASEGT. The CDR3 contains 13 residues. The CDR3: CASSVAGNYEQYF. The CDR3 region has the DNA TGTGCCAGCAGTGTCGCAGGGAATTACGAGCAGTACTTC.

The genes are TRBV7-8 and TRBJ2-7; 11 bases are shared with TRBD2. Germline CDR1 SGHVS, CDR2 FQNEAQ. The trim removed 3 bases at V and 0 bases at J, leaving 1 base unmatched. The length of the CDR3 is 15 residues. The CDR3: CASSFGTSGSYEQYF. The CDR3 coding sequence is TGTGCCAGCAGCTTCGGGACTAGCGGCTCCTACGAGCAGTACTTC.

The genes are TRBV5-4 and TRBJ2-1, with no clear D. The CDR3 is 12 amino acids. Germline CDR1 reads SGHNT; CDR2 reads YYREEE (reference sequence). Trimming pared 2 bases from V and 7 bases from J, leaving 7 bases between. The DNA for the CDR3 is TGTGCCAGCAGCTTTGATGGGAATGAGCAGTTCTTC. This codes for CASSFDGNEQFF.

The V and J genes are TRBV25-1 and TRBJ2-1; 10 bases are shared with TRBD1. The CDR3 spans 16 residues. Germline CDR1 is MGHDK and CDR2 is SYGVNS. V shed 5 bases and J 7 bases; nucleotides not matched to a gene: 11. The CDR3 coding sequence is TGTGCCAGCAGTTGGAGATCCGGGACAGGGGCTAATGAGCAGTTCTTC. Protein sequence: CASSWRSGTGANEQFF. Using reference TRBV25-1 and TRBJ2-1 for the parts outside the CDR3, the full variable domain is EADIYQTPRYLVIGTGKKITLECSQTMGHDKMYWYQQDPGMELHLIHYSYGVNSTEKGDLSSESTVSRIRTEHFPLTLESARPSHTSQYLCASSWRSGTGANEQFFGPGTRLTVL.

This clone was seen more than once but under ten times. The V call is TRBV9, the J call TRBJ1-5; D might be TRBD1 (5 bases). In germline, CDR1 is SGDLS, CDR2 YYNGEE. The CDR3 runs to 15 residues. V lost 0 bases to trimming and J lost 1 base, with 8 bases between them. CDR3 protein: CASSVAPGSNQPQHF. Here the CDR3 DNA reads TGTGCCAGCAGCGTAGCCCCAGGGAGCAATCAGCCCCAGCATTTT.

The chain carries TRBV6-5 and TRBJ2-3, with TRBD1 as a possible D gene (5 bases). The germline V gene encodes CDR1 MNHEY and CDR2 SVGAGI. Trimming left V 8 bases short and J 9 bases short, with 24 bases between. The CDR3 consists of 15 residues. CDR3 amino acids: CASFQPGPGINTQYF. CDR3 in DNA: TGTGCCAGCTTCCAACCGGGCCCAGGGATCAACACGCAGTATTTT.

The genes are TRBV11-1 and TRBJ2-3, with TRBD2 identical over 9 bases. Losses at the gene ends were 3 bases for V and 6 bases for J; bases not matched to a gene: 7. The CDR3 runs to 15 residues. Germline assignment: CDR1 SGHAT and CDR2 FQDESV (reference sequence). CDR3 DNA sequence: TGTGCCAGCAGCTTCGGCGGGAGGGCCAGGGATACGCAGTATTTT. This sequence encodes CASSFGGRARDTQYF.

The chain uses TRBV6-6 and TRBJ1-2, with D tentatively TRBD1 (5 bases). The germline V gene has CDR1 MNHNY and CDR2 SVGAGI (reference sequence). The length of the CDR3 is 13 residues. V was clipped by 2 bases and J by 8 bases, with 12 bases between them. The CDR3 sequence: CASSYPIGGGYTF. CDR3 DNA: TGTGCCAGCAGTTACCCGATTGGGGGAGGCTACACCTTC.

The chain combines TRBV19 with TRBJ2-5; a weak D match, TRBD1 (6 bases). The CDR3 has 14 residues. V was shortened by 6 bases and J by 0 bases, with 11 bases between the two germline ends. Per germline, CDR1 LNHDA and CDR2 SQIVND (reference sequence). CDR3 amino acids: CASSSGANQETQYF. The CDR3 DNA sequence: TGTGCCAGTAGCTCAGGGGCCAACCAAGAGACCCAGTACTTC.

This clone was seen once. V and J are TRBV29-1 and TRBJ2-3, with 7 nucleotides matching TRBD1. V was clipped by 7 bases and J by 2 bases; unmatched bases: 9. CDR3 length: 14 residues. The V gene's germline CDR1 is SQVTM and CDR2 ANQGSEA. This CDR3 is CSATDRAATDTQYF. CDR3 nucleotide sequence: TGCAGCGCCACCGACAGGGCCGCCACAGATACGCAGTATTTT.

This sequence joins TRBV5-4 and TRBJ2-3; D is ambiguous. CDR3 size: 14 residues. Trimming pared 5 bases from V and 0 bases from J, leaving 10 bases between. Germline CDR1 and CDR2: SGHNT and YYREEE (reference sequence). The CDR3 region has the DNA TGTGCCAGCAGTGCCGCTACTAGCACAGATACGCAGTATTTT. Translation gives CASSAATSTDTQYF.

By share, this clone ranks as medium-sized. Other nucleotide sequences in the sample specify the same CDR3. The chain couples TRBV7-6 to TRBJ1-5, with D perhaps TRBD1 (5 bases). The germline CDR1 and CDR2 sequences are SGHVS and FNYEAQ. The germline V and J ends were trimmed by 0 bases and 5 bases, with 5 bases remaining between them. The CDR3 is made up of 13 amino acids. The chain's CDR3 is CASSLAGDQPQHF. CDR3 DNA: TGTGCCAGCAGCTTAGCAGGGGATCAGCCCCAGCATTTT.

The sample holds one count of this clone. The chain recombines TRBV7-7 with TRBJ2-7; 9 bases align to TRBD1. The CDR3 is 13 amino acids. CDR1 and CDR2 from the germline V gene are SSHAT and FNYEAQ (reference sequence). The CDR3 region is CAGHRGLSYEQYF. In DNA form, the CDR3 reads TGTGCTGGGCACAGGGGGCTTTCCTACGAGCAGTACTTC.

The chain links TRBV6-6 to TRBJ1-3; D is unresolved. The CDR3 runs 12 residues. Germline V gene sequence: CDR1 MNHNY, CDR2 SVGAGI (reference sequence). The V end lost 6 bases, the J end lost 1 base, and 4 bases lay between the germline ends. Written as DNA, the CDR3 is TGTGCCAGCAGACAGTCTGGAAACACCATATATTTT. This translates into CASRQSGNTIYF.